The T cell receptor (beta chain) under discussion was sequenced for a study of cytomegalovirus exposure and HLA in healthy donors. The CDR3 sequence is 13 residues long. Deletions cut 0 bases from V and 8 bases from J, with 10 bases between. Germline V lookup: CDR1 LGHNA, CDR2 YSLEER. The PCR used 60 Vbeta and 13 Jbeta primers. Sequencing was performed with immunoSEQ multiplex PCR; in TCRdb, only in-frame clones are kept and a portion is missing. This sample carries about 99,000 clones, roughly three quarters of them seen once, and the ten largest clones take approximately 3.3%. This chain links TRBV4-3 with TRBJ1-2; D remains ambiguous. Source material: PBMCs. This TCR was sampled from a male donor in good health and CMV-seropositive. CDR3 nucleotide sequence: TGCGCCAGCAGCCAAGACAGGATATGGGGCTACACCTTC. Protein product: CASSQDRIWGYTF.